Each of the 10 T cell receptor beta chains below was sequenced from the same sample in a study of blood T cell repertoires in COVID-19. Clones were sequenced by immunoSEQ multiplex PCR, and TCRdb holds only the in-frame ones, with some missing. This table holds about 370,000 clones, approximately 87% found once. Material: peripheral blood. Receptor source: a woman in her twenties or thirties with COVID-19, enrolled during active disease.

The rearrangement uses TRBV14 and TRBJ1-3; D remains ambiguous. Germline V gene lookup returns CDR1 SGHDN and CDR2 FVKESK. The CDR3 is made up of 14 amino acids. V was clipped by 0 bases and J by 2 bases, with 5 bases between them. This CDR3 is CASSQDGTGNTIYF. The CDR3 nucleotides read TGTGCCAGCAGCCAAGACGGGACTGGAAACACCATATATTTT.

This clone was detected a few times. This chain connects TRBV28 to TRBJ2-7; no reliable D call. The V gene's germline CDR1 is MDHEN and CDR2 SYDVKM. The CDR3 is made up of 13 amino acids. With 1 base removed from V and 3 bases from J, the gap between germline ends came to 7 bases. The CDR3 nucleotides are TGTGCCAGCAGTTTATTGTCCCTCTACGAGCAGTACTTC. Translated, it gives CASSLLSLYEQYF.

The chain recombines TRBV9 with TRBJ2-5, with D maybe TRBD1 (5 bases). Trimming took 2 bases from V and 1 from J, leaving 12 bases between them. The CDR3 spans 15 residues. Germline CDR1 is SGDLS and CDR2 is YYNGEE. The DNA for the CDR3 is TGTGCCAGCAGCGTCGTCAGGGTCCCCCAAGAGACCCAGTACTTC. As protein: CASSVVRVPQETQYF.

The rearrangement joins TRBV7-2 to TRBJ1-4, with 10 bases lining up with TRBD1. After removal of 6 bases from V and 6 bases from J, the junction contained 1 base not matched to a gene. Germline CDR1 SGHTA, CDR2 FQGNSA. This CDR3 spans 13 amino acids. The CDR3 sequence: CASRGQGYEKLFF. CDR3 sequence (DNA): TGTGCCAGCAGGGGACAGGGGTATGAAAAACTGTTTTTT.

The chain joins TRBV25-1 to TRBJ2-3; TRBD2 matches 10 bases. J gave up 4 bases and V 3 bases, and 4 bases lay outside the gene matches. The germline V gene has CDR1 MGHDK and CDR2 SYGVNS. The length of the CDR3 is 15 residues. This chain's CDR3 is CASSDLAGGPDTQYF. CDR3 in DNA: TGTGCCAGCAGTGACTTAGCGGGAGGCCCAGATACGCAGTATTTT.

This clone has a handful of counts. The chain has TRBV7-9 and TRBJ2-7; TRBD2 matches at 9 bases. The V gene's germline CDR1 is SEHNR and CDR2 FQNEAQ (reference sequence). After removal of 6 bases from V and 1 base from J, the junction contained 4 bases not matched to a gene. The CDR3 is 14 amino acids. For the CDR3, the DNA is TGTGCCAGCAGTCTAGCGGGAAATTCCTACGAGCAGTACTTC. Protein: CASSLAGNSYEQYF.

In regard to this clone: Distinct nucleotide sequences in the sample also encode this CDR3. V usage is TRBV28 and J usage is TRBJ2-5, with 11 bases that match TRBD2. This CDR3 is built from 15 residues. V lost 5 bases, J lost 2 bases, and 4 bases stayed unmatched. Germline assignment: CDR1 MDHEN and CDR2 SYDVKM. The CDR3 spells CASSSLAGGQETQYF. The CDR3 DNA reads as TGTGCCAGCAGTAGTCTAGCGGGGGGACAAGAGACCCAGTACTTC.

V and J are TRBV2 and TRBJ2-3, with D unresolved. The CDR3 runs 12 residues. The ends were cut back, 4 bases at V and 1 base at J, with 3 bases in the middle. Per germline, CDR1 SNHLY and CDR2 FYNNEI. The CDR3 DNA reads as TGTGCCAGCAGTGCGGGCACAGATACGCAGTATTTT. This sequence encodes CASSAGTDTQYF.

The V gene is TRBV7-3, the J gene TRBJ1-6; D is perhaps TRBD1 (6 bases). The CDR3 consists of 15 residues. The V gene's germline CDR1 is SGHTA and CDR2 FQGTGA. Trimming shortened V by 1 base and J by 7 bases, and 11 bases separated the two germline ends. The CDR3 region is CASSLSDRTNSPLHF. CDR3 nucleotides: TGTGCCAGCAGCTTAAGCGACAGGACGAATTCACCCCTCCACTTT. The full variable domain, its missing parts supplied by reference TRBV7-3 and TRBJ1-6, is GAGVSQTPSNKVTEKGKYVELRCDPISGHTALYWYRQSLGQGPEFLIYFQGTGAADDSGLPNDRFFAVRPEGSVSTLKIQRTERGDSAVYLCASSLSDRTNSPLHFGNGTRLTVT.

The V call is TRBV4-1, the J call TRBJ1-2; TRBD1 might be the D (6 bases). Germline loops: CDR1 MGHRA, CDR2 YSYEKL. Trimming took 0 bases from V and 8 from J, leaving 16 bases between them. The CDR3 contains 15 residues. The CDR3 DNA follows: TGCGCCAGCAGCCAAGATGGGGGAGGGGGATGGGGCTACACCTTC. Its translation is CASSQDGGGGWGYTF.